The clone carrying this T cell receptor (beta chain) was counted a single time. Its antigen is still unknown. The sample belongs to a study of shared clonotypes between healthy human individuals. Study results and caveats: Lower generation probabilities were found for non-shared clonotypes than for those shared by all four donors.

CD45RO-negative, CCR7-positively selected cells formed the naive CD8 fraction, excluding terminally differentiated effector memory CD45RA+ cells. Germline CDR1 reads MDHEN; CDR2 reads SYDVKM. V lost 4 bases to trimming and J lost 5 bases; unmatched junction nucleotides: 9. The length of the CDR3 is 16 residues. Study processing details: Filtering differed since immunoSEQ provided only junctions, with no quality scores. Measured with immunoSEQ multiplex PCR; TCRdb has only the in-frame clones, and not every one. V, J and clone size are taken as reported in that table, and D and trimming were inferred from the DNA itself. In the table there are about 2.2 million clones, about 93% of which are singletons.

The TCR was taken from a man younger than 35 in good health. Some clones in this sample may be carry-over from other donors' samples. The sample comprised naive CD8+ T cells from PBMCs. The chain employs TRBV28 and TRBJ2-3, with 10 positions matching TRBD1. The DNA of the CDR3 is TGTGCCAGCAGTTCCTCGGGACAGGGGTTAGAAGATACGCAGTATTTT. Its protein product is CASSSSGQGLEDTQYF.